Below, 20 T cell receptor beta chains from the same sample are listed, as sequenced in a study of beta chain features in type 1 diabetes. The authors reverse transcribed all of the isolated RNA, so sequencing captured expressed TCRB transcripts. Some clones are missing from TCRdb's copy, which holds only in-frame ones; the method was immunoSEQ multiplex PCR. This table has some 160,000 clones, 7% to 9.5% appearing once. These TCRs are of unknown antigen specificity. General study findings and limits: TCRB CDR3 length was moderately but significantly reduced in all four CD4+ subsets of Type 1 diabetes patients.

Sequenced sample: central memory CD4+ T cells from blood. Receptor source: a woman younger than 45 with type 1 diabetes.

J is TRBJ2-3 and V is TRBV5-4; unclear D gene. CDR3 length equals 13 residues. Germline CDR1 reads SGHNT; CDR2 reads YYREEE (reference sequence). The ends were cut back, 5 bases at V and 3 bases at J, with 10 bases in the middle. The CDR3 region is CASRSSGTDTQYF. As DNA, the CDR3 is TGTGCCAGCAGGTCCAGTGGTACAGATACGCAGTATTTT.

The genes are TRBV28 and TRBJ1-3; 12 nucleotides line up with TRBD1. CDR1 is MDHEN, CDR2 SYDVKM, per germline. This CDR3 comprises 16 residues. V dropped 6 bases and J dropped 3; count of bases not matched to a gene: 6. The CDR3 region has the DNA TGTGCCAGCAGGGGGACAGGGGGCGCCTTTGGAAACACCATATATTTT. Translated, it gives CASRGTGGAFGNTIYF.

This clone was found a few times. The chain couples TRBV4-1 to TRBJ2-1; 10 bases agree with TRBD2. After removal of 1 base from V and 3 bases from J, the junction contained 6 bases not matched to a gene. Germline CDR1 MGHRA, CDR2 YSYEKL. The length of the CDR3 is 17 residues. This chain's CDR3 is CASSQAAGTSVYNEQFF. In DNA form, the CDR3 reads TGCGCCAGCAGCCAAGCCGCCGGGACTAGCGTCTACAATGAGCAGTTCTTC.

J is TRBJ1-5 and V is TRBV28; D is unclear. V was shortened by 2 bases and J by 6 bases, with 11 bases between the two germline ends. The CDR3 sequence is 14 residues long. Germline V lookup: CDR1 MDHEN, CDR2 SYDVKM. The CDR3 DNA sequence: TGTGCCAGCAGTTTACGGGTCACCAGTCAGCCCCAGCATTTT. It specifies CASSLRVTSQPQHF.

This clone was detected only a few times. V and J are TRBV16 and TRBJ1-5; no clear D gene. Per germline, CDR1 KGHSY and CDR2 FQNENV. This CDR3 is built from 15 residues. V shed 0 bases and J shed 1 base, with 7 bases lying between them. DNA for the CDR3: TGTGCCAGCAGCCAATCGTTTTCGAGCAATCAGCCCCAGCATTTT. Amino acids: CASSQSFSSNQPQHF.

The chain employs TRBV9 and TRBJ2-2; 10 bases line up with TRBD1. Trimming took 4 bases from V and 7 from J; bases not matched to a gene: 13. Germline assignment: CDR1 SGDLS and CDR2 YYNGEE. The CDR3 contains 17 residues. CDR3 region: CASSPRPQTGGIGELFF. The CDR3 nucleotides read TGTGCCAGCAGCCCCCGGCCCCAGACAGGGGGCATCGGGGAGCTGTTTTTT.

A few counts support this clone. The rearrangement joins TRBV9 to TRBJ2-7; the D is unclear. V shed 4 bases and J shed 0 bases, with 11 bases lying between them. Germline CDR1 reads SGDLS; CDR2 reads YYNGEE. This CDR3 is 14 amino acids long. The CDR3 region has the DNA TGTGCCAGCAGCCCTATCGCCGACTCCTACGAGCAGTACTTC. Its protein is CASSPIADSYEQYF.

The CDR3, as DNA: TGTGCCAGCACAGGAGGGGCCCTCTGGAATGAGCAGTTCTTC. Translation: CASTGGALWNEQFF. The chain combines TRBV4-2 with TRBJ2-1; possibly TRBD2 for D (6 bases). The V and J ends lost 7 bases and 7 bases respectively, with 17 bases between them. The CDR3 length is 14 residues. The germline V gene encodes CDR1 LGHNA and CDR2 YNFKEQ.

The rearrangement uses TRBV5-4 and TRBJ2-3; 7 bases map to TRBD1. After removal of 7 bases from V and 4 bases from J, the junction contained 9 bases not matched to a gene. This CDR3 region has 14 residues. Germline CDR1 is SGHNT and CDR2 is YYREEE (reference sequence). The DNA for the CDR3 is TGTGCCAGCCGATTCCGACAGGGAGCAGATACGCAGTATTTT. This codes for CASRFRQGADTQYF.

This clone has just one count. The chain uses TRBV14 and TRBJ2-7; D gene unclear. Germline V gives CDR1 SGHDN, CDR2 FVKESK. The V end lost 2 bases, the J end lost 4 bases, and 3 bases lay between the germline ends. This CDR3 has 11 residues. CDR3 sequence: CASSQHYEQYF. Written as DNA, the CDR3 is TGTGCCAGCAGCCAACATTACGAGCAGTACTTC. Full variable domain (remainder filled in from reference TRBV14 and TRBJ2-7): EAGVTQFPSHSVIEKGQTVTLRCDPISGHDNLYWYRRVMGKEIKFLLHFVKESKQDESGMPNNRFLAERTGGTYSTLKVQPAELEDSGVYFCASSQHYEQYFGPGTRLTVT.

This chain uses TRBV5-1 with TRBJ2-3; D gene uncertain. V lost 1 base and J 1 base, leaving 4 bases between the germline ends. Germline assignment: CDR1 SGHRS and CDR2 YFSETQ. The CDR3 is 13 amino acids. The CDR3 DNA follows: TGCGCCAGCAGCTTGCGGGGCACAGATACGCAGTATTTT. It encodes CASSLRGTDTQYF.

This clone has a handful of counts. The chain recombines TRBV14 with TRBJ1-2; 7 nucleotides align to TRBD1. The CDR3 is 15 residues long. In germline, CDR1 is SGHDN, CDR2 FVKESK. Unmatched junction bases numbered 6, after V lost 4 bases and J lost 1 base. The CDR3 protein is CASSPQGQHNYGYTF. The CDR3 coding sequence is TGTGCCAGCAGCCCGCAGGGACAGCATAACTATGGCTACACCTTC.

The chain joins TRBV11-3 to TRBJ2-6; D unclear. The germline gives CDR1 SGHNT, CDR2 YENEEA. The germline V and J ends were trimmed by 1 base and 1 base, with 5 bases remaining between them. CDR3 length: 15 residues. The CDR3 region has the DNA TGTGCCAGCAGCTTAGGGGCTTCTGGGGCCAACGTCCTGACTTTC. It yields the protein CASSLGASGANVLTF.

The chain joins TRBV7-3 to TRBJ2-2, with 10 positions matching TRBD1. V gave up 5 bases and J gave up 6 bases; unmatched junction bases: 18. Germline CDR1 reads SGHTA; CDR2 reads FQGTGA. This CDR3 has 19 residues. The CDR3 coding sequence is TGTGCCAGCAGCCCGCGGGACAGGGGAGTGATCGGAGGTCCCGGGGAGCTGTTTTTT. Translated, it gives CASSPRDRGVIGGPGELFF.

The chain combines TRBV28 with TRBJ2-7; 7 nucleotides line up with TRBD2. J lost 3 bases, V lost 3 bases, and 11 bases had no gene match. There are 16 residues in the CDR3. Germline values: CDR1 MDHEN, CDR2 SYDVKM. The CDR3: CASSFHLAGLSYEQYF. The CDR3 DNA is TGTGCCAGCAGTTTCCACCTCGCGGGACTAAGCTACGAGCAGTACTTC.

This chain joins TRBV4-1 and TRBJ2-7, with 8 bases identical to TRBD1. Germline trimming cut 3 bases from V and 2 bases from J; bases unmatched to any gene: 9. The CDR3 loop spans 16 amino acids. The V gene's germline CDR1 is MGHRA and CDR2 YSYEKL. This chain's CDR3 is CASSHTTGVNTYEQYF. DNA for the CDR3: TGCGCCAGCAGCCACACGACAGGGGTCAATACCTACGAGCAGTACTTC.

The table lists this clone with a few counts. The chain links TRBV10-3 to TRBJ2-3; D unresolved. Germline V gene sequence: CDR1 ENHRY, CDR2 SYGVKD. The CDR3 has 13 amino acids. V was trimmed by 4 bases and J by 6 bases, leaving 11 bases between them. CDR3 residues: CAISVPGADTQYF. The CDR3 region has the DNA TGTGCCATCAGTGTCCCTGGAGCGGATACGCAGTATTTT.

V and J are TRBV7-3 and TRBJ2-1; 9 positions agree with TRBD2. The CDR3 sequence is 15 residues long. Looked up from germline, CDR1 is SGHTA and CDR2 is FQGTGA. Losses at the gene ends were 4 bases for V and 6 bases for J; bases not matched to a gene: 7. CDR3 region: CASSSSGANRNEQFF. For the CDR3, the DNA is TGTGCCAGCAGCTCTAGCGGGGCGAATCGCAATGAGCAGTTCTTC.

The rearrangement links TRBV18 to TRBJ2-1; 10 nucleotides align to TRBD1. The CDR3 is 17 amino acids. V dropped 4 bases and J dropped 1; count of bases not matched to a gene: 7. Germline CDR1 KGHSH, CDR2 LQKENI. In nucleotides, the CDR3 is TGTGCCAGCTCACAAACCGGGACAGGGGCTTCCTACAATGAGCAGTTCTTC. This sequence encodes CASSQTGTGASYNEQFF.

This clone was detected only a few times. The J gene is TRBJ2-2, the V gene TRBV18; maybe TRBD1 (5 bases). V was pared by 2 bases and J by 4 bases, with 8 bases between. CDR1 is KGHSH and CDR2 is LQKENI in the germline V gene. The CDR3 extends over 14 amino acids. As DNA, the CDR3 is TGTGCCAGCTCACCAGGGGCGCCCACCGGGGAGCTGTTTTTT. This codes for CASSPGAPTGELFF.